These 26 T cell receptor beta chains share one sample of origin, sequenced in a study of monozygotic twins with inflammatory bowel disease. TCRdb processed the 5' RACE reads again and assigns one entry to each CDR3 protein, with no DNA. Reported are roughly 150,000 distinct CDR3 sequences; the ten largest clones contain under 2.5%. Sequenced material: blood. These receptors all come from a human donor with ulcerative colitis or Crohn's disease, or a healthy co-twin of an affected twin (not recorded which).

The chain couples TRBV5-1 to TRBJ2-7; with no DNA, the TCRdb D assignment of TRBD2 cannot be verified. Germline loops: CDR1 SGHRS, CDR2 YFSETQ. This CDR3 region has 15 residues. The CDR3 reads CASSFGSGPIYEQYF.

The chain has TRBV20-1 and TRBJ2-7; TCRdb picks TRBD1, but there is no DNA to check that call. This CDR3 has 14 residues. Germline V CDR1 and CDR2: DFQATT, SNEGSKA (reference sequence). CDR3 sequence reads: CSARRTENSYEQYF.

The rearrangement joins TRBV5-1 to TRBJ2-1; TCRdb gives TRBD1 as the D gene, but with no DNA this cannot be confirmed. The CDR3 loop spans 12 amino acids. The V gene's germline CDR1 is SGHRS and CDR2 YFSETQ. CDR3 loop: CASREVQGEQFF.

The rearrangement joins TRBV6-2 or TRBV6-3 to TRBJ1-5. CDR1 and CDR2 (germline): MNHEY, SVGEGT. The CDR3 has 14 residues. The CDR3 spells CASSSISVNQPQHF.

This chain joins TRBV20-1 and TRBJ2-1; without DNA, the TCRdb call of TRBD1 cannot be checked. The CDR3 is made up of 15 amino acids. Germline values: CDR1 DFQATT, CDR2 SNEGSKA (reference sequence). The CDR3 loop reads CSASGAGASYNEQFF.

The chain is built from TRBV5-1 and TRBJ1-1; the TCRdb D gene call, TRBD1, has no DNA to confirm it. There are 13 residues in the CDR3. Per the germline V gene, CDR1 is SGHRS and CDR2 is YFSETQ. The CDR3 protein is CASSPRVGTEAFF.

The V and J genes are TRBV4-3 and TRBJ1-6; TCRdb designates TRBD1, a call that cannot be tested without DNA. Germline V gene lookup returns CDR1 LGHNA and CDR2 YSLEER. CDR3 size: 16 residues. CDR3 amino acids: CASSQDQWAGNSPLHF.

CDR3: CASSEGTGLYQPQHF. The rearrangement joins TRBV5-1 to TRBJ1-5; without DNA, the TCRdb call of TRBD1 cannot be checked. Germline loops: CDR1 SGHRS, CDR2 YFSETQ. CDR3 length: 15 residues.

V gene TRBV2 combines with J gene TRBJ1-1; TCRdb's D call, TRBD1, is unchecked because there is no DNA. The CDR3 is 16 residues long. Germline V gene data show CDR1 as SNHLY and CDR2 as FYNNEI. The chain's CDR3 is CASGDPGWGMNTEAFF.

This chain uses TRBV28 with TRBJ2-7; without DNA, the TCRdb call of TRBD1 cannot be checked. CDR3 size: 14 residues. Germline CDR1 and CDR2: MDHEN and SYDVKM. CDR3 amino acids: CASREQGSSYEQYF.

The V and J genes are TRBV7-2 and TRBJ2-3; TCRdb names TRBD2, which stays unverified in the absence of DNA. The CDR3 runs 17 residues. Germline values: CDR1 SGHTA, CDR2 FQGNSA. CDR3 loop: CASSLVPGIRGSDTQYF.

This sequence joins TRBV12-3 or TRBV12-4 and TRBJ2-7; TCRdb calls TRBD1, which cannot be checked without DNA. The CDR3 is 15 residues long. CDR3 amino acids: CASSLMGTGNYEQYF.

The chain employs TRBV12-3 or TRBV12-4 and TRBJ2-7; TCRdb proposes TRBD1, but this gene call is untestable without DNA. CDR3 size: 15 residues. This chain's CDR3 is CASSSRPESSYEQYF.

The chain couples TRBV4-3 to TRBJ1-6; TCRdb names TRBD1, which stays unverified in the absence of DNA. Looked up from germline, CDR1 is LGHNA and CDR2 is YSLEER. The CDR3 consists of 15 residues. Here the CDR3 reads CASSRDREYNSPLHF.

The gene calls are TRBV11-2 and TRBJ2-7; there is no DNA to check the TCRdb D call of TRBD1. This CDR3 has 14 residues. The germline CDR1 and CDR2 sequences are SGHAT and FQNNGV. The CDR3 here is CASSLVGTGYGQYF.

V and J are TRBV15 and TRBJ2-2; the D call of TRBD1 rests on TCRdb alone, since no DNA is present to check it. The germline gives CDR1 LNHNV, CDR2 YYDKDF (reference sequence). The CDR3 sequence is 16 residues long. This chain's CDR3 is CATSSLQGMGTGELFF.

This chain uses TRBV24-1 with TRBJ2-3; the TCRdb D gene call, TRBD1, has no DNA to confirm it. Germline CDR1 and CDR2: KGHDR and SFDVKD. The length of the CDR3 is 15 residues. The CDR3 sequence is CATSRPTAGTDTQYF.

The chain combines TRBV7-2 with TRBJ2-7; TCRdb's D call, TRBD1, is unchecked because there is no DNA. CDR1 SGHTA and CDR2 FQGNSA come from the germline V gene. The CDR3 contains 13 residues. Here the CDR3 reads CASSSTSGYEQYF. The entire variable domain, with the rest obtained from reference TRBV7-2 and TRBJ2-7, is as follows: GAGVSQSPSNKVTEKGKDVELRCDPISGHTALYWYRQSLGQGLEFLIYFQGNSAPDKSGLPSDRFSAERTGGSVSTLTIQRTQQEDSAVYLCASSSTSGYEQYFGPGTRLTVT.

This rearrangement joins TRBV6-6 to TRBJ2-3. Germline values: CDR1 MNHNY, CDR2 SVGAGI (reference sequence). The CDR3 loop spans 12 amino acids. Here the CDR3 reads CASSYSLDTQYF.

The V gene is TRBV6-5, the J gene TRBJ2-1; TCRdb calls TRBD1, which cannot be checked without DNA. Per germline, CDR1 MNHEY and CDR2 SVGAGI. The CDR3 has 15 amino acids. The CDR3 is CASSLRTGVYNEQFF.

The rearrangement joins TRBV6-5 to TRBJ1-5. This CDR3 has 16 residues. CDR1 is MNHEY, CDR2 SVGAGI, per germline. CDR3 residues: CASSYSVSYSNQPQHF.

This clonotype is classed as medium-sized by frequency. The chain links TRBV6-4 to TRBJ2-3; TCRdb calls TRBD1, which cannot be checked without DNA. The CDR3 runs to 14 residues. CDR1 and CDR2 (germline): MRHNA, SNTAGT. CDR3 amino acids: CASSDSRDTDTQYF.

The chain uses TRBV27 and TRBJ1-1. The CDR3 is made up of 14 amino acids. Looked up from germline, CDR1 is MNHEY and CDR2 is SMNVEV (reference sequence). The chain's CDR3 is CASSLYRTYTEAFF.

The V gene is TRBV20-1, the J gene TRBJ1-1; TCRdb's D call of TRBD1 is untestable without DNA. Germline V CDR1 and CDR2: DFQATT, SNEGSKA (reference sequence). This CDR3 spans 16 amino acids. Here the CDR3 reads CSARDSKELRGTEAFF.

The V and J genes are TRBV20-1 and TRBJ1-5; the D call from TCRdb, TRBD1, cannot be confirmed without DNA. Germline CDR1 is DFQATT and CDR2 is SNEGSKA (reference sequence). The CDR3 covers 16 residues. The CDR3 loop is CSATRQGAPGNQPQHF.

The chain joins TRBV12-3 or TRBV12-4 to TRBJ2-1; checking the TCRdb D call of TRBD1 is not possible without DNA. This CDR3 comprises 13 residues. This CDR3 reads CASSLTGRLEQFF.